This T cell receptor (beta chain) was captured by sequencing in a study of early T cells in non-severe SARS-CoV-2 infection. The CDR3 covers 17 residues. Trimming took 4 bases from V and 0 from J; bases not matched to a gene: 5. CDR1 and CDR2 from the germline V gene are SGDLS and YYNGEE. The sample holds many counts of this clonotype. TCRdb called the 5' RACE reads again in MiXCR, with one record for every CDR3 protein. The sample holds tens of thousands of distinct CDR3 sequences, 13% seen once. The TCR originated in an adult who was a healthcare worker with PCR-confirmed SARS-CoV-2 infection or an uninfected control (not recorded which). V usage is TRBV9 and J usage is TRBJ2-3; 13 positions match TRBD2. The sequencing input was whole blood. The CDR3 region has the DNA TGTGCCAGCAGCAGGGGGACTAGCGGGACGAGCACAGATACGCAGTATTTT. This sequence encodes CASSRGTSGTSTDTQYF.